This entry lists 8 T cell receptor beta chains sequenced from one sample in a study of a mutant IDH1 vaccine in newly diagnosed glioma. The antigens of these receptors remain unknown. Only in-frame clones appear in the TCRdb table, and some are missing; sequencing was by immunoSEQ multiplex PCR. The sample carries fewer than 95,000 clones, more than 80% recorded once. Time point reported: week 47, end of study. In every dose of vaccine, 300 ug of mutant IDH1 20-mer peptide was given alongside topical imiquimod. The source was PBMCs, collected from a glioma patient whose treatment included an IDH1 peptide vaccine. These receptors were obtained from a man aged 40-49 years with glioma.

There are a few counts of this clone. The chain has TRBV19 and TRBJ2-2; D unclear. The CDR3 is 12 residues long. Trimming shortened V by 1 base and J by 7 bases, and 4 bases separated the two germline ends. CDR1 is LNHDA and CDR2 is SQIVND in the germline V gene (reference sequence). The CDR3 is CASSIGDGELFF. CDR3 DNA: TGTGCCAGTAGTATAGGGGACGGGGAGCTGTTTTTT.

The CDR3 coding sequence is TGTGCCAGCAGCCCTGACAGGGTCTATGGCTACACCTTC. Amino acids: CASSPDRVYGYTF. This chain links TRBV27 with TRBJ1-2; 7 bases match TRBD1. This CDR3 spans 13 amino acids. Germline V gene sequence: CDR1 MNHEY, CDR2 SMNVEV (reference sequence). The junction had 5 bases not matched to a gene; V was cut back by 6 bases and J by 4 bases.

The chain is built from TRBV2 and TRBJ2-3; D unclear. The CDR3 is 14 amino acids. The V gene's germline CDR1 is SNHLY and CDR2 FYNNEI. V was pared by 1 base and J by 0 bases, with 5 bases between. CDR3 region: CASSEGQSTDTQYF. The CDR3 DNA reads as TGTGCCAGCAGTGAAGGGCAGAGCACAGATACGCAGTATTTT.

The rearrangement links TRBV28 to TRBJ1-2, with 8 bases fitting TRBD1. Trimming at V came to 2 bases and at J to 2 bases, leaving 1 base not matched to a gene. This CDR3 has 14 amino acids. The germline CDR1 and CDR2 sequences are MDHEN and SYDVKM. The CDR3 DNA follows: TGTGCCAGCAGTTTAAGGACAGGGAACTATGGCTACACCTTC. Amino acids: CASSLRTGNYGYTF.

The V and J genes are TRBV7-9 and TRBJ2-1; the D gene is possibly TRBD1 (6 bases). Germline V gives CDR1 SEHNR, CDR2 FQNEAQ (reference sequence). The CDR3 extends over 13 amino acids. V was trimmed by 3 bases and J by 6 bases, leaving 9 bases between them. As DNA, the CDR3 is TGTGCCAGCAGCTTTGTCAGGGGCAATGAGCAGTTCTTC. Translated: CASSFVRGNEQFF.

The chain carries TRBV7-6 and TRBJ2-5, with 9 bases aligning to TRBD2. V lost 3 bases and J lost 5; bases outside the gene matches: 10. Germline V gene sequence: CDR1 SGHVS, CDR2 FNYEAQ. The CDR3 sequence is 16 residues long. CDR3 nucleotides: TGTGCCAGCAGCTTCACTGCTAGCGGGGCCCGGGAGACCCAGTACTTC. Translation: CASSFTASGARETQYF.

This chain links TRBV9 with TRBJ2-5, with D possibly TRBD1 on 5 matching bases. Trimming pared 1 base from V and 4 bases from J, leaving 8 bases between. CDR3 length equals 13 residues. Germline CDR1 is SGDLS and CDR2 is YYNGEE. The CDR3 nucleotides are TGTGCCAGCAGCGTACTAGGGGCAGAGACCCAGTACTTC. The encoded protein is CASSVLGAETQYF.

The chain employs TRBV19 and TRBJ1-5; a possible D gene is TRBD1 (6 bases). V lost 5 bases, J lost 1 base, and 15 bases lay in between. The CDR3 spans 16 residues. Germline CDR1 LNHDA, CDR2 SQIVND (reference sequence). The CDR3 loop reads CASSDRDIDSNQPQHF. For the CDR3, the DNA is TGTGCCAGTAGTGACCGGGACATAGACAGCAATCAGCCCCAGCATTTT. Full variable domain (outside the CDR3, taken from reference TRBV19 and TRBJ1-5): DGGITQSPKYLFRKEGQNVTLSCEQNLNHDAMYWYRQDPGQGLRLIYYSQIVNDFQKGDIAEGYSVSREKKESFPLTVTSAQKNPTAFYLCASSDRDIDSNQPQHFGDGTRLSIL.